This TCR beta chain was documented in a study of early T cells in non-severe SARS-CoV-2 infection. TCRdb re-called the 5' RACE reads through MiXCR, storing one row per CDR3 protein. The repertoire holds 50,000 or so distinct CDR3 sequences, roughly 13% seen once, with roughly a tenth in the top ten. Trimming at V came to 6 bases and at J to 2 bases, leaving 10 bases not matched to a gene. Germline V CDR1 and CDR2: SGHNT, YYREEE (reference sequence). The CDR3 loop spans 15 amino acids. The origin of this receptor is an adult who was a healthcare worker with PCR-confirmed SARS-CoV-2 infection or an uninfected control (not recorded which). Sample: whole blood. The chain couples TRBV5-4 to TRBJ2-5, with 7 bases fitting TRBD2. The CDR3 DNA reads as TGTGCCAGCACCCCGTCCGCGGGGGAACAAGAGACCCAGTACTTC. Residues: CASTPSAGEQETQYF.